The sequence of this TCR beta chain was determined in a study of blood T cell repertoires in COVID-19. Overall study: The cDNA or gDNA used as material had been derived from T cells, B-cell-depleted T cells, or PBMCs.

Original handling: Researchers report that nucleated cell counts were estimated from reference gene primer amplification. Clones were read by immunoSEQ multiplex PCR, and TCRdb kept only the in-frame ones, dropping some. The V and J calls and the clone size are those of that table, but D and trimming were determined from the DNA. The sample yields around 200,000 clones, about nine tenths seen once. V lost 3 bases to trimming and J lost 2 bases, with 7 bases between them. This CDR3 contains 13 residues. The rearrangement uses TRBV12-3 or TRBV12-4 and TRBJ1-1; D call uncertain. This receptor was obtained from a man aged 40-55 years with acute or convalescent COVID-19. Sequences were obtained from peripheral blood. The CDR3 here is CASSFTRNTEAFF. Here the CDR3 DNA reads TGTGCCAGCAGTTTTACCAGAAACACTGAAGCTTTCTTT.